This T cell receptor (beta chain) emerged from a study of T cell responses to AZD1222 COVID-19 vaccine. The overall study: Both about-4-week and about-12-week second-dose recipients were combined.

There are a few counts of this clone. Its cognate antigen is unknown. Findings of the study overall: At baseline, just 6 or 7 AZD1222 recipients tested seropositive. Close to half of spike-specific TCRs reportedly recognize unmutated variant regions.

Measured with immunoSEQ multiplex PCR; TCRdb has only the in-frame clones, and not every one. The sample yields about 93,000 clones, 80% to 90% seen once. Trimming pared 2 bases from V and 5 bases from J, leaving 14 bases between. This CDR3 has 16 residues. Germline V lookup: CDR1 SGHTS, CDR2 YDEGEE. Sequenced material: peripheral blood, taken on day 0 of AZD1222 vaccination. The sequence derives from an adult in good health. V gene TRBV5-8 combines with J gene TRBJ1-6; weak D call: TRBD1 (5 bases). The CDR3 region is CASSFGGGAHNSPLHF. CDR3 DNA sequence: TGTGCCAGCAGCTTCGGAGGTGGGGCACATAATTCACCCCTCCACTTT.